This T cell receptor beta chain was recovered during a study of shared clonotypes between healthy human individuals. The CDR3 sequence is 13 residues long. Between the trimmed V and J ends, which lost 6 bases and 7 bases, there was a span of 12 bases. The germline CDR1 and CDR2 sequences are SGHDN and FVKESK. The protocol was immunoSEQ multiplex PCR, while the TCRdb copy is restricted to in-frame clones and leaves out a portion. The table records around 200,000 clones, over 50% of them present only once. As concerns this clone: Its antigen is unidentified.

General study results and limits: The naive CD4 repertoires of a handful of donors were compared, and approximately 4.5% of clonotypes were shared. Richness estimates generally favored naive over memory subsets.

This receptor was identified in a man younger than 45 in good health. The chain carries TRBV14 and TRBJ2-2; D remains unclear. Material: memory CD4+ T cells sorted from blood. Regarding subset: CD45RA-negative fraction. The CDR3 reads CASSTNTVGELFF. Written as DNA, the CDR3 is TGTGCCAGCAGTACCAACACCGTCGGGGAGCTGTTTTTT.